The rows below give T cell receptor beta chains drawn from one sample of a study of T cells in Graves' hyperthyroidism and ophthalmopathy. TCRdb fed the multiplex PCR reads into MiXCR, producing one record per CDR3 protein. The sample gives 750,000 to 950,000 distinct CDR3 sequences, 38% of which show up once; approximately 8.7% is in the top ten. The sequencing sample was made of blood. All receptors come from a man in his late teens or twenties with Graves' hyperthyroidism. Each CDR3 is given without its conserved first and last residue. Fields, in order: CDR3 protein, V gene, J gene, clone size. The size field is filled for only some rows; it gives once, few, many or a size class.

ATSDSTAPREQY	TRBV24-1	TRBJ2-7	many
ASTSGQGNTIY	TRBV2	TRBJ1-3	NA
ASSHVYGGADEKLF	TRBV6-6	TRBJ1-4	NA
ASSLDPSGAYEQY	TRBV7-6	TRBJ2-7	many
ASSVDDRAYEQY	TRBV9	TRBJ2-7	few
SVGRQGGYGYT	TRBV29-1	TRBJ1-2	NA
ASNLAEGNSPLH	TRBV2	TRBJ1-6	many
ASSRPGQEFMNTEAF	TRBV7-2	TRBJ1-1	NA
ASRSVGTPSGTQH	TRBV19	TRBJ1-5	many
AVTSGSYEQY	TRBV6-1	TRBJ2-7	NA
ASARVTDTQY	TRBV7-2	TRBJ2-3	NA
ANSWGTGNTIY	TRBV12-3/TRBV12-4	TRBJ1-3	NA
ASRQWTNTGELF	TRBV10-3	TRBJ2-2	NA
AISRTGEDGYT	TRBV10-3	TRBJ1-2	NA
ASSEGPNYGYT	TRBV2	TRBJ1-2	many
STTGDHEQY	TRBV20-1	TRBJ2-7	few
ASSLGGTSGELF	TRBV5-6	TRBJ2-2	NA
AGSLVMNTEAF	TRBV12-3/TRBV12-4	TRBJ1-1	NA
ASSPRGTGGSPLH	TRBV7-2	TRBJ1-6	few
ASSLRALTYGYT	TRBV12-3/TRBV12-4	TRBJ1-2	NA
ASSTWAGSQH	TRBV2	TRBJ1-5	few
ASSYSTEAQETQY	TRBV6-6	TRBJ2-5	NA
ASSYSIAGGPYEQY	TRBV7-8	TRBJ2-7	few
ASSSRVGDQPQH	TRBV10-3	TRBJ1-5	NA
AVGNSGANVLT	TRBV10-3	TRBJ2-6	many
ASSSAKGSPLH	TRBV12-3/TRBV12-4	TRBJ1-6	many
SASGGGGAHYEQY	TRBV20-1	TRBJ2-7	NA
SVGSASSYEQY	TRBV29-1	TRBJ2-7	many
ASSLGLSPGELF	TRBV7-8	TRBJ2-2	many
ASSPAVGSYEQY	TRBV7-6	TRBJ2-7	many
ASRLDIEMNTEAF	TRBV7-9	TRBJ1-1	few